A selection of T cell receptor beta chains follows, all from one sample in a study of shared clonotypes between healthy human individuals. Clones were read by immunoSEQ multiplex PCR, and TCRdb kept only the in-frame ones, dropping some. Of about 1.1 million clones in the sample, about four fifths were seen once. Sequencing was carried out using memory CD4+ T cells from PBMCs. The receptors were sampled from a young man in good health. Some clones in this sample may be carry-over from other donors' samples. The CDR3 runs from the conserved cysteine through the conserved F or W. Fields, in order: J gene, V gene, clone size, CDR3 protein. Rows may omit the clone size; those that give it use once, few, many or a size class.

j_call: TRBJ2-3; v_call: TRBV6-1; clone_size: .; cdr3_aa: CASSEMGTDTQYF
j_call: TRBJ1-1; v_call: TRBV7-3; clone_size: .; cdr3_aa: CASSLRDNTEAFF
j_call: TRBJ1-6; v_call: TRBV6-6; clone_size: .; cdr3_aa: CASSDSLTLHF
j_call: TRBJ2-2; v_call: TRBV30; clone_size: few; cdr3_aa: CAWSVVTAGELFF
j_call: TRBJ2-7; v_call: TRBV7-9; clone_size: .; cdr3_aa: CASSPGGRVYEQYF
j_call: TRBJ1-5; v_call: TRBV19; clone_size: .; cdr3_aa: CASETGDSNQPQHF
j_call: TRBJ1-2; v_call: TRBV2; clone_size: .; cdr3_aa: CASSLTGVYGYTF
j_call: TRBJ1-1; v_call: TRBV28; clone_size: few; cdr3_aa: CASSLSHVKTVAFF
j_call: TRBJ2-3; v_call: TRBV7-2; clone_size: .; cdr3_aa: CASSLGPRSTDTQYF
j_call: TRBJ2-1; v_call: TRBV2; clone_size: .; cdr3_aa: CASSGQSEQFF
j_call: TRBJ2-4; v_call: TRBV28; clone_size: .; cdr3_aa: CASSLSGGRPGIQYF
j_call: TRBJ2-7; v_call: TRBV6-5; clone_size: .; cdr3_aa: CASSGQVGNEQYF
j_call: TRBJ1-2; v_call: TRBV6-6; clone_size: .; cdr3_aa: CASSSEGTGEGYGYTF
j_call: TRBJ1-5; v_call: TRBV28; clone_size: .; cdr3_aa: CASSLTGQPQHF
j_call: TRBJ2-5; v_call: TRBV29-1; clone_size: .; cdr3_aa: CSVVHPETQYF
j_call: TRBJ2-7; v_call: TRBV5-4; clone_size: few; cdr3_aa: CASSLAGQFAYEQYF
j_call: TRBJ2-5; v_call: TRBV25-1; clone_size: .; cdr3_aa: CAIGTLGETQYF
j_call: TRBJ1-5; v_call: TRBV6-6; clone_size: .; cdr3_aa: CASSSTSNQPQHF
j_call: TRBJ2-1; v_call: TRBV5-1; clone_size: .; cdr3_aa: CASSSQTGTGYDEQFF
j_call: TRBJ1-4; v_call: TRBV2; clone_size: .; cdr3_aa: CASSGDSRRTNEKLFF
j_call: TRBJ2-1; v_call: TRBV29-1; clone_size: .; cdr3_aa: CSVPPSGRMNEQFF
j_call: TRBJ1-3; v_call: TRBV6-5; clone_size: .; cdr3_aa: CASSYSSDLGNTIYF
j_call: TRBJ1-2; v_call: TRBV7-8; clone_size: many; cdr3_aa: CASIPWGVLSGYTF
j_call: TRBJ1-2; v_call: TRBV4-2; clone_size: .; cdr3_aa: CASSWSSNYGYTF
j_call: TRBJ1-2; v_call: TRBV28; clone_size: few; cdr3_aa: CASSVLTATNYGYTF
j_call: TRBJ2-1; v_call: TRBV27; clone_size: few; cdr3_aa: CASSRSGSEVYNEQFF
j_call: TRBJ2-3; v_call: TRBV10-1; clone_size: .; cdr3_aa: CASSESGSASGRTDTQYF
j_call: TRBJ2-2; v_call: TRBV5-1; clone_size: .; cdr3_aa: CASSLVASGNTGELFF
j_call: TRBJ2-6; v_call: TRBV28; clone_size: .; cdr3_aa: CASSTGQGMRGANVLTF
j_call: TRBJ2-1; v_call: TRBV7-2; clone_size: .; cdr3_aa: CASSWRGRAFF
j_call: TRBJ2-1; v_call: TRBV6-1; clone_size: .; cdr3_aa: CASSARGDREVGGEQFF
j_call: TRBJ2-5; v_call: TRBV30; clone_size: .; cdr3_aa: CAWSTIWGRGGETQYF
j_call: TRBJ2-7; v_call: TRBV28; clone_size: few; cdr3_aa: CASSWLGGYEQYF
j_call: TRBJ2-7; v_call: TRBV29-1; clone_size: .; cdr3_aa: CSVSNKPYEQYF
j_call: TRBJ2-7; v_call: TRBV7-9; clone_size: .; cdr3_aa: CASSLYRTGSYEQYF
j_call: TRBJ1-1; v_call: TRBV29-1; clone_size: .; cdr3_aa: CSVLGGGKNTEAFF
j_call: TRBJ1-4; v_call: TRBV6-5; clone_size: .; cdr3_aa: CASSRTTRPNEKLFF
j_call: TRBJ2-5; v_call: TRBV18; clone_size: .; cdr3_aa: CASSPPAGYQETQYF
j_call: TRBJ1-1; v_call: TRBV5-4; clone_size: .; cdr3_aa: CASSWDRWAEAFF
j_call: TRBJ2-7; v_call: TRBV5-1; clone_size: .; cdr3_aa: CASSFDPSYEQYF
j_call: TRBJ1-4; v_call: TRBV30; clone_size: .; cdr3_aa: CAWSVAGAEKLFF
j_call: TRBJ2-6; v_call: TRBV5-1; clone_size: .; cdr3_aa: CASSLVGNSGANVLTF
j_call: TRBJ2-7; v_call: TRBV7-9; clone_size: .; cdr3_aa: CASSLGDRTSGISYEQYF
j_call: TRBJ2-1; v_call: TRBV7-2; clone_size: .; cdr3_aa: CASSLTSGIFNEQFF
j_call: TRBJ2-5; v_call: TRBV7-2; clone_size: .; cdr3_aa: CASSPRVETQYF